Presented here are 22 T cell receptor beta chains from one specimen sequenced in a study of Graves' ophthalmopathy and Graves' hyperthyroidism. The TCR beta CDR3 regions underwent amplification from RNA transcripts. Second-round multiplex PCR followed a first-round RT-PCR using HTBI primers. Each CDR3 protein is one row after TCRdb ran MiXCR on the multiplex PCR reads. The sample holds around 1,200,000 distinct CDR3 sequences, 36% seen once. The sample taken for sequencing was peripheral blood or thyroid tissue (not recorded which). These receptors were obtained from an adult man with Graves' hyperthyroidism.

This clonotype has ten or more counts. The chain employs TRBV12-3 or TRBV12-4 and TRBJ1-6, with a weak D call TRBD1 (6 bases). With 2 bases removed from V and 11 bases from J, the gap between germline ends came to 10 bases. This CDR3 comprises 13 residues. The CDR3 DNA sequence: TGTGCCAGCAGTTTAAACGACAGGACACCCCTCCACTTT. Protein: CASSLNDRTPLHF.

The chain combines TRBV7-9 with TRBJ1-5, with D unresolved. The CDR3 consists of 14 residues. V was shortened by 2 bases and J by 9 bases, with 14 bases between the two germline ends. Per the germline V gene, CDR1 is SEHNR and CDR2 is FQNEAQ (reference sequence). This CDR3 reads CASSLSGQDWPQHF. The CDR3 DNA is TGTGCCAGCAGCTTATCTGGGCAGGACTGGCCCCAGCATTTT.

In its sample, this clonotype was seen a few times. The rearrangement uses TRBV7-9 and TRBJ2-3, with D perhaps given as TRBD1 or TRBD2 (6 bases each). V was cut by 0 bases and J by 6 bases, with 7 bases left in between. Germline V gene sequence: CDR1 SEHNR, CDR2 FQNEAQ (reference sequence). The length of the CDR3 is 13 residues. The DNA for the CDR3 is TGTGCCAGCAGCTTAGCAGGGGGGGATACGCAGTATTTT. Protein: CASSLAGGDTQYF. The full variable domain, with the rest looked up from reference TRBV7-9 and TRBJ2-3, is DTGVSQNPRHKITKRGQNVTFRCDPISEHNRLYWYRQTLGQGPEFLTYFQNEAQLEKSRLLSDRFSAERPKGSFSTLEIQRTEQGDSAMYLCASSLAGGDTQYFGPGTRLTVL.

This clonotype was seen ten or more times. V gene TRBV7-9 combines with J gene TRBJ2-2; TRBD1 matches at 8 bases. Germline trimming cut 5 bases from V and 7 bases from J; bases unmatched to any gene: 6. The length of the CDR3 is 14 residues. Germline V gene lookup returns CDR1 SEHNR and CDR2 FQNEAQ (reference sequence). The CDR3 coding sequence is TGTGCCAGCAGCCCGGACAGGGATGGCGGGGAGCTGTTTTTT. It encodes CASSPDRDGGELFF.

The rearrangement joins TRBV25-1 to TRBJ1-1, with 8 nucleotides matching TRBD1. Germline CDR1 and CDR2: MGHDK and SYGVNS. The V gene end was trimmed by 6 bases and the J gene end by 5 bases; junction bases not matched to a gene: 14. The CDR3 is 16 amino acids. The CDR3 region is CASSQGGQGAWTEAFF. The CDR3 DNA reads as TGTGCCAGCAGCCAAGGTGGGCAGGGGGCTTGGACTGAAGCTTTCTTT.

The chain carries TRBV29-1 and TRBJ2-7; either TRBD1 or TRBD2 may supply D (5 bases each). Germline CDR1 reads SQVTM; CDR2 reads ANQGSEA. CDR3 length equals 13 residues. V shed 3 bases and J shed 6 bases, with 15 bases lying between them. The CDR3 is CSVESGTALEQYF. CDR3 nucleotide sequence: TGCAGCGTTGAGAGTGGGACGGCGCTCGAGCAGTACTTC.

The V gene is TRBV7-9, the J gene TRBJ1-1, with 8 positions matching TRBD1. CDR3 length: 15 residues. Germline CDR1 reads SEHNR; CDR2 reads FQNEAQ (reference sequence). The junction had 11 bases not matched to a gene; V was cut back by 4 bases and J by 7 bases. The CDR3 nucleotides are TGTGCCAGCAGCTCCGGACAGGGCAGAACTAATGAAGCTTTCTTT. The encoded protein is CASSSGQGRTNEAFF.

The chain combines TRBV6-6 with TRBJ1-1, with D tentatively TRBD1 (6 bases). Germline CDR1 MNHNY, CDR2 SVGAGI (reference sequence). The CDR3 is 14 residues long. Trimming pared 5 bases from V and 5 bases from J, leaving 15 bases between. The CDR3 DNA follows: TGTGCCAGCAGTCCGCCCCCAGGACAGACTGAAGCTTTCTTT. Translation gives CASSPPPGQTEAFF.

The chain links TRBV29-1 to TRBJ2-7; D is uncertain. The V gene lost 5 bases and the J gene lost 1 base, with 9 bases spanning the gap. The CDR3 is 12 amino acids. Per the germline V gene, CDR1 is SQVTM and CDR2 is ANQGSEA. The DNA for the CDR3 is TGCAGCGTTACGGCAAGGTCCTACGAGCAGTACTTC. Its protein is CSVTARSYEQYF.

The chain employs TRBV19 and TRBJ1-2; tentatively, D is TRBD1 (6 bases). The CDR3 totals 11 residues. V was pared by 8 bases and J by 3 bases, with 7 bases between. The germline gives CDR1 LNHDA, CDR2 SQIVND (reference sequence). CDR3 in DNA: TGTGCCAGTGGACAGCACTATGGCTACACCTTC. Its translation: CASGQHYGYTF.

The CDR3 DNA follows: TGCAGCTCCGAGACAGTGCTTCAGCCCCAGCATTTT. Translating it yields CSSETVLQPQHF. The rearrangement uses TRBV29-1 and TRBJ1-5; tentative D call: TRBD1 (5 bases). Between the trimmed V and J ends, which lost 8 bases and 6 bases, there was a span of 14 bases. CDR1 and CDR2 (germline): SQVTM, ANQGSEA. This CDR3 has 12 amino acids. The full variable domain, its missing parts supplied by reference TRBV29-1 and TRBJ1-5, is SAVISQKPSRDICQRGTSLTIQCQVDSQVTMMFWYRQQPGQSLTLIATANQGSEATYESGFVIDKFPISRPNLTFSTLTVSNMSPEDSSIYLCSSETVLQPQHFGDGTRLSIL.

The chain recombines TRBV2 with TRBJ2-2, with D unclear. This CDR3 spans 12 amino acids. The germline CDR1 and CDR2 sequences are SNHLY and FYNNEI. V was cut by 5 bases and J by 7 bases, with 8 bases left in between. The CDR3 reads CASSTEVGELFF. DNA of the CDR3: TGTGCCAGCAGTACTGAGGTCGGGGAGCTGTTTTTT.

The chain links TRBV7-2 to TRBJ2-7; 9 nucleotides match TRBD2. Germline V CDR1 and CDR2: SGHTA, FQGNSA. With V trimmed by 3 bases and J by 4 bases, 4 bases remained unmatched. The CDR3 consists of 14 residues. The CDR3 loop reads CASSFSGSFYEQYF. DNA of the CDR3: TGTGCCAGCAGCTTTAGCGGGAGCTTTTACGAGCAGTACTTC.

This clonotype was recorded many times. The J gene is TRBJ2-7, the V gene TRBV29-1; TRBD1 matches at 8 bases. The length of the CDR3 is 16 residues. Unmatched junction bases numbered 11, after V lost 2 bases and J lost 2 bases. Germline-derived CDR1 and CDR2 are SQVTM and ANQGSEA. CDR3 sequence reads: CSVERATGEFPYEQYF. In DNA form, the CDR3 reads TGCAGCGTTGAAAGGGCGACAGGGGAATTTCCCTACGAGCAGTACTTC.

Details on this clonotype: At one boundary the junction diverges from the germline segment, which might be a read error. V usage is TRBV19 and J usage is TRBJ1-6; TRBD1 agrees at 9 bases. This CDR3 contains 13 residues. The germline V gene encodes CDR1 LNHDA and CDR2 SQIVND (reference sequence). The CDR3 coding sequence is TGTGTCAGTAGGACAGGGGAAAATTCACCCCTCCACTTT. It encodes CVSRTGENSPLHF.

The V call is TRBV5-8, the J call TRBJ2-7; no clear D gene. The germline V and J ends were trimmed by 1 base and 2 bases, with 10 bases remaining between them. The CDR3 has 14 amino acids. The germline gives CDR1 SGHTS, CDR2 YDEGEE. The CDR3 region is CASSLSQSPYEQYF. DNA for the CDR3: TGTGCCAGCAGCTTGAGTCAATCCCCCTACGAGCAGTACTTC. Together with reference TRBV5-8 and TRBJ2-7, the CDR3 gives the full variable domain: EAGVTQSPTHLIKTRGQQATLRCSPISGHTSVYWYQQALGLGLQFLLWYDEGEERNRGNFPPRFSGRQFPNYSSELNVNALELEDSALYLCASSLSQSPYEQYFGPGTRLTVT.

This clonotype was detected ten times or more. This rearrangement joins TRBV7-9 to TRBJ1-4, with D possibly matching TRBD1 (6 bases). Germline assignment: CDR1 SEHNR and CDR2 FQNEAQ (reference sequence). There are 15 residues in the CDR3. The germline V and J ends were trimmed by 1 base and 11 bases, with 17 bases remaining between them. The CDR3 DNA is TGTGCCAGCAGCTTAGAGGCAGGGGATATACGGAAACTGTTTTTT. It specifies CASSLEAGDIRKLFF.

This clonotype occurred many times. J is TRBJ2-2 and V is TRBV9, with D hard to call. Germline V gives CDR1 SGDLS, CDR2 YYNGEE. The CDR3 sequence is 12 residues long. Trimming cost V 2 bases and J 5 bases, with 4 bases left between them. The CDR3 reads CASSVTTGELFF. CDR3 sequence (DNA): TGTGCCAGCAGCGTTACGACCGGGGAGCTGTTTTTT.

This clonotype was seen more than once but under ten times. This sequence joins TRBV20-1 and TRBJ2-7, with TRBD2 matching 9 bases. The CDR3 is 15 amino acids. J was trimmed by 5 bases and V by 3 bases; bases with no gene match: 11. Germline CDR1 reads DFQATT; CDR2 reads SNEGSKA (reference sequence). The CDR3 DNA follows: TGCAGTGCTAGTCGGTATCTAGCGGGAATCGACGAGCAGTACTTC. Its translation: CSASRYLAGIDEQYF.

The rearrangement links TRBV20-1 to TRBJ2-5; 8 positions match TRBD2. Germline trimming cut 3 bases from V and 5 bases from J; bases unmatched to any gene: 11. Per the germline V gene, CDR1 is DFQATT and CDR2 is SNEGSKA (reference sequence). CDR3 length: 15 amino acids. Here the CDR3 DNA reads TGCAGTGCTAGTACTGGCGGGGGGTATGGGGAGACCCAGTACTTC. The encoded protein is CSASTGGGYGETQYF.

The chain couples TRBV12-3 or TRBV12-4 to TRBJ1-5; the D gene is possibly TRBD1 (6 bases). This CDR3 has 17 amino acids. Deletions cut 6 bases from V and 0 bases from J, with 18 bases between. The CDR3 sequence: CASSTKGGRISNQPQHF. Written as DNA, the CDR3 is TGTGCCAGCAGCACAAAAGGGGGTAGGATTAGCAATCAGCCCCAGCATTTT.

The sample holds one count of this clonotype. The conserved closing phenylalanine or tryptophan is absent in this CDR3, likely reflecting a read error. The chain combines TRBV20-1 with TRBJ1-6; TRBD1 might be the D (6 bases). V dropped 5 bases and J dropped 12 bases, with 17 bases sitting between them. Germline CDR1 reads DFQATT; CDR2 reads SNEGSKA (reference sequence). This CDR3 has 13 residues. CDR3 bases: TGCAGTGCTCTAGCTTCTATAGGGGGACCCCTCCACCTT. This encodes CSALASIGGPLHL.